This T cell receptor (beta chain) appears in the sequencing data of a study of molecular identifiers for immune sequencing clone quantification. TCRdb reprocessed the PCR reads via MiXCR and lists one record per CDR3 protein. The sample yields 65,000 or so distinct CDR3 sequences, around 20% seen once. V was clipped by 1 base and J by 0 bases; unmatched bases: 19. CDR3 length: 21 residues. CDR1 and CDR2 from the germline V gene are MNHEY and SMNVEV (reference sequence). This clonotype came up many times. What it recognizes is unknown. In the sort, naive CD8 T cells were defined as CD8+CD4-CCR7+CD45RA+. The study's findings and limits: Spiked TCR RNA from one Jurkat cell reportedly showed up when mixed among some 1 million naive cells.

Sequencing was carried out using naive CD8+ T cells from blood, with Jurkat cell RNA spiked in. As for subset: FACS-sorted CD8+CD4-CCR7+CD45RA+ naive T cells. The TCR sequence derives from a human donor in good health. Some libraries in this study had Jurkat cell RNA spiked in. The V gene is TRBV27, the J gene TRBJ2-3, with 7 nucleotides matching TRBD1. The CDR3 spells CASSLWAGTEVQFPSTDTQYF. DNA of the CDR3: TGTGCCAGCAGTTTATGGGCCGGGACAGAGGTCCAATTCCCTAGCACAGATACGCAGTATTTT.